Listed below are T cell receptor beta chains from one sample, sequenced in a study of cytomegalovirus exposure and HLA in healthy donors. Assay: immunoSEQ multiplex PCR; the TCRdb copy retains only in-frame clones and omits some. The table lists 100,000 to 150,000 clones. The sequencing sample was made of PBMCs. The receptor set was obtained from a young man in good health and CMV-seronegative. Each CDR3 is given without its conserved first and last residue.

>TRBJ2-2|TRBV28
ASTYAGLANTGELF
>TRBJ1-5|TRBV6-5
ASRTGGDSNQPQH
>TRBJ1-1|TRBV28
ASSGLGGYTEAF
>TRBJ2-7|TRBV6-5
ASRAQGRYEQY
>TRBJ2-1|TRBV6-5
ASSYSGQGFNEQF
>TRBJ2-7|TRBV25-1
ASSSSGTGGNEQY
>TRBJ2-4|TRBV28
ASSVSSGRTKNIQY
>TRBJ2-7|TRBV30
AWKIGAAYEQY
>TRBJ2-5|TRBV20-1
SVRRETQY
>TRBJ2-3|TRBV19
ASSLLAGKTDTQY
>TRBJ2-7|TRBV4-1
ASSQEGRSISYEQY
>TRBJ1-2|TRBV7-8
ASSLSTGFIGGYT
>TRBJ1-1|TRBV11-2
ASSLALTGMNTEAF
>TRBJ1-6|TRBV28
ASSSPAMRGYSPLH
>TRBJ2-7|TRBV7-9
ASTGGFSYEQY
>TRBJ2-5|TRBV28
ASSSSGRETQY
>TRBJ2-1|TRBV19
ASSTRRGEQF
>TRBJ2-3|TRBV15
ATSRGQGAQLTDTQY
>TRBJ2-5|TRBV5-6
ASSRGETQY
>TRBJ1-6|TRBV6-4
ASSVSSTDSPLH
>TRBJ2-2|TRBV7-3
ASSFTSGGNTGELF
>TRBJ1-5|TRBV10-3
AISDTTGVQPQH
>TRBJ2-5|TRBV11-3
ASSHRRQTQETQY
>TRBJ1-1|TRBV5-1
ASISGTGVSNTEAF
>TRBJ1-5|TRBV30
AWSKDTSNQPQH
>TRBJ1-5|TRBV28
ASRLRWNYSNQPQH
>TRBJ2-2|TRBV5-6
ASSLGYKNTGELF
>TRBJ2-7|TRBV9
ASSVEGASYEQY
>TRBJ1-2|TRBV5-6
ASSSTDIFYGYT
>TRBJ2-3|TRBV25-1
ASSTSGADTQY
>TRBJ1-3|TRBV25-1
ASSERGKQGNTIY
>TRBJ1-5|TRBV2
ASSEDRGPQH
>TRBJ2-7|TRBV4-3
ASSQDEGLVPYEQY
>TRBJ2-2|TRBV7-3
ASSFQGRNTGELF